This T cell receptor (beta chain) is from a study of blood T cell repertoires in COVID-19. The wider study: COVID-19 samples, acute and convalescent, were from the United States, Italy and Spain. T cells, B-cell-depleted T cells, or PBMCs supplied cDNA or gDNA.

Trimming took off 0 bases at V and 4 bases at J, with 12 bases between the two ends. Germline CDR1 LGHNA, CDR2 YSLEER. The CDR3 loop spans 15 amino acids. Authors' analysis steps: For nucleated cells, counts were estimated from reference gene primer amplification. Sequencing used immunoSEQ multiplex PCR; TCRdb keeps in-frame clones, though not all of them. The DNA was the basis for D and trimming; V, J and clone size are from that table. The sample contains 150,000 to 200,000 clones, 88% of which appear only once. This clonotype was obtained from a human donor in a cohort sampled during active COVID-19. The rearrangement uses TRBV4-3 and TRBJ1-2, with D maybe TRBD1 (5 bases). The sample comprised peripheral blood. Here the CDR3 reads CASSQDSTESYGYTF. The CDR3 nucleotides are TGCGCCAGCAGCCAAGATTCGACAGAAAGCTATGGCTACACCTTC.